The sequence of this T cell receptor (beta chain) was determined in a study of blood T cell repertoires in COVID-19. At the level of the study: The analysed material was cDNA or gDNA that came from T cells, B-cell-depleted T cells, or PBMCs.

The CDR3 extends over 16 amino acids. Germline CDR1 and CDR2: SGHRS and YFSETQ. The germline V and J ends were trimmed by 4 bases and 7 bases, with 21 bases remaining between them. Per the original methods: Scientists estimated how many nucleated cells there were by amplifying reference gene primers. Data came from immunoSEQ multiplex PCR; TCRdb stores just in-frame clones and leaves some out. Clonal size and the V and J genes are those of that table, whereas D and trimming came from the DNA. The data contain about 260,000 clones, approximately 90% of them singletons. Enrollees, about 18 to 90 years old, lived in 25 or so US areas. Participants' reported clinical history set cohort assignment.

The material sequenced was PBMCs or T cells enriched from blood (not recorded which). This TCR was sampled from a woman under 30 who had recovered from COVID-19. The chain is built from TRBV5-1 and TRBJ2-1; D may be TRBD2 (6 bases). This CDR3 reads CASSRRVAVGGNEQFF. DNA for the CDR3: TGCGCCAGCAGCCGAAGGGTAGCGGTCGGCGGGAATGAGCAGTTCTTC.